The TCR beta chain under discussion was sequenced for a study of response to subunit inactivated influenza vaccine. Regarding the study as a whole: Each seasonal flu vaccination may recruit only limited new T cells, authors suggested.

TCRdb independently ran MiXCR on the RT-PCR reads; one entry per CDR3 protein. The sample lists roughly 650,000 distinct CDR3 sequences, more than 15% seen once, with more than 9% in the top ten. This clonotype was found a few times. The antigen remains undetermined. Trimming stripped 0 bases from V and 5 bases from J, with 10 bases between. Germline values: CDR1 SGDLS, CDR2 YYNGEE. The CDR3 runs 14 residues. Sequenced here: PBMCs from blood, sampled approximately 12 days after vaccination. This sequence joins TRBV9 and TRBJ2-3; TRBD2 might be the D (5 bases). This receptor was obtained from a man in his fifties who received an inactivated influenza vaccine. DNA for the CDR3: TGTGCCAGCAGCGTAGAGCCGGGGAAAGATACGCAGTATTTT. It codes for CASSVEPGKDTQYF.